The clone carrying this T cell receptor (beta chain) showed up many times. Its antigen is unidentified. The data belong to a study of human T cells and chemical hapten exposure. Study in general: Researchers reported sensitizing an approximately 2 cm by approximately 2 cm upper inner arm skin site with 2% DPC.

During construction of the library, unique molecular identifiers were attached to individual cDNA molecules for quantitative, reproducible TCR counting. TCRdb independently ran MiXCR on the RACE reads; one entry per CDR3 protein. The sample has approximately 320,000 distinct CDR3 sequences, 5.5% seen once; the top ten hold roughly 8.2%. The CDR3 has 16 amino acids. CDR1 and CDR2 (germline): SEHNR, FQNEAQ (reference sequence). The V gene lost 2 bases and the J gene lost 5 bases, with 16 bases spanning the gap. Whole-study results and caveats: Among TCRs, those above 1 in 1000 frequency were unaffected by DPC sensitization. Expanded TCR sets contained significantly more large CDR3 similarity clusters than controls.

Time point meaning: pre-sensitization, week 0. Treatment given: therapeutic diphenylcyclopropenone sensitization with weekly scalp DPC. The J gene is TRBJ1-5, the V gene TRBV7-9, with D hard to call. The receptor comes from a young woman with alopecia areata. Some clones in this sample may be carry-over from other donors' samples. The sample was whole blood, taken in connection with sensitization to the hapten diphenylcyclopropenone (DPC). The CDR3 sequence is CASSLTPIDGDQPQHF. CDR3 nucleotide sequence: TGTGCCAGCAGCTTAACCCCGATAGACGGAGATCAGCCCCAGCATTTT.